What follows are 9 T cell receptor beta chains derived from one specimen sequenced in a study of blood T cell repertoires in COVID-19. Repertoires were generated with immunoSEQ multiplex PCR, while TCRdb's copy carries only in-frame clones and drops some. The sample has roughly 130,000 clones, around 80% seen once; the top ten hold roughly 1.9%. The sequenced sample was peripheral blood. The receptors originated from a man aged 65 to 79 with acute or convalescent COVID-19.

This clone appeared once. The V and J genes are TRBV14 and TRBJ2-3, with 12 bases aligning to TRBD2. Germline V gene lookup returns CDR1 SGHDN and CDR2 FVKESK. J was trimmed by 5 bases and V by 3 bases; bases with no gene match: 3. The CDR3 runs to 15 residues. CDR3 sequence reads: CASSHLAGGQDTQYF. In nucleotides, the CDR3 is TGTGCCAGCAGCCACCTAGCGGGGGGGCAAGATACGCAGTATTTT.

This clone turned up a few times. The genes are TRBV7-3 and TRBJ2-2; unclear D gene. V gave up 1 base and J gave up 5 bases, with 5 bases separating them. Germline loops: CDR1 SGHTA, CDR2 FQGTGA. CDR3 size: 13 residues. The CDR3 here is CASSLIQTGELFF. CDR3 nucleotides: TGTGCCAGCAGCTTAATACAGACCGGGGAGCTGTTTTTT. Combining the CDR3 with reference TRBV7-3 and TRBJ2-2 gives the whole variable domain GAGVSQTPSNKVTEKGKYVELRCDPISGHTALYWYRQSLGQGPEFLIYFQGTGAADDSGLPNDRFFAVRPEGSVSTLKIQRTERGDSAVYLCASSLIQTGELFFGEGSRLTVL.

This clone was detected only a few times. The chain carries TRBV29-1 and TRBJ2-1; 9 nucleotides match TRBD2. With 5 bases clipped from V and 2 bases from J, the junction kept 4 bases outside the gene matches. The CDR3 contains 14 residues. From germline, CDR1 is SQVTM and CDR2 ANQGSEA. CDR3 in amino acids: CSVQAGGTYNEQFF. In DNA form, the CDR3 reads TGCAGCGTTCAGGCGGGGGGGACCTACAATGAGCAGTTCTTC.

The V gene is TRBV6-5, the J gene TRBJ1-1, with D possibly matching TRBD1 (5 bases). There are 12 residues in the CDR3. CDR1 is MNHEY and CDR2 is SVGAGI in the germline V gene. Trimming cost V 11 bases and J 0 bases, with 10 bases left between them. The CDR3 bases are TGTGCCGGGACTAATATGAACACTGAAGCTTTCTTT. Amino acids: CAGTNMNTEAFF.

This clone was detected a few times. The CDR3, as DNA: TGCGCCAGCAGCTTGACTAGCGGAACCTACGAGCAGTACTTC. This gives the protein CASSLTSGTYEQYF. The chain links TRBV5-1 to TRBJ2-7; TRBD2 agrees at 8 bases. The CDR3 covers 14 residues. The germline V gene encodes CDR1 SGHRS and CDR2 YFSETQ. Trimming removed 1 base from V and 2 bases from J; junction bases left unmatched: 2.

The rearrangement links TRBV3-1 (or the pseudogene TRBV3-2) to TRBJ2-1; TRBD2 aligns across 9 bases. Germline V CDR1 and CDR2: LGHDT, YNNKEL (reference sequence). The CDR3 runs to 15 residues. Germline trimming cut 5 bases from V and 5 bases from J; bases unmatched to any gene: 7. The CDR3 is CASSFGASGNNEQFF. Written as DNA, the CDR3 is TGTGCCAGCAGCTTCGGGGCTAGCGGGAACAATGAGCAGTTCTTC.

The chain uses TRBV7-8 and TRBJ1-5, with D tentatively TRBD1 (6 bases). The CDR3 has 12 residues. CDR1 and CDR2 (germline): SGHVS, FQNEAQ. V lost 5 bases and J lost 6, with 8 bases in between. The CDR3 DNA reads TGTGCCAGCAGCGTACAGGGTCAGCCCCAGCATTTT. Protein sequence: CASSVQGQPQHF. The complete variable domain, with remaining parts taken from reference TRBV7-8 and TRBJ1-5, reads GAGVSQSPRYKVAKRGQDVALRCDPISGHVSLFWYQQALGQGPEFLTYFQNEAQLDKSGLPSDRFFAERPEGSVSTLKIQRTQQEDSAVYLCASSVQGQPQHFGDGTRLSIL.

The rearrangement links TRBV25-1 to TRBJ1-6, with D possibly TRBD1 on 6 matching bases. This CDR3 region has 15 residues. Germline assignment: CDR1 MGHDK and CDR2 SYGVNS. Deletions cut 1 base from V and 6 bases from J, with 10 bases between. The CDR3 DNA reads as TGTGCCAGCAGTGAATCGGGGGGCGGTAATTCACCCCTCCACTTT. Translating it yields CASSESGGGNSPLHF.

V and J are TRBV15 and TRBJ2-3, with unresolved D. Germline V CDR1 and CDR2: LNHNV, YYDKDF (reference sequence). The CDR3 is 13 amino acids. V lost 0 bases, J lost 5 bases, and 6 bases lay in between. CDR3 sequence reads: CATSRDHKDTQYF. CDR3 DNA: TGTGCCACCAGCAGAGATCACAAAGATACGCAGTATTTT. The full variable domain, its missing parts supplied by reference TRBV15 and TRBJ2-3, is DAMVIQNPRYQVTQFGKPVTLSCSQTLNHNVMYWYQQKSSQAPKLLFHYYDKDFNNEADTPDNFQSRRPNTSFCFLDIRSPGLGDTAMYLCATSRDHKDTQYFGPGTRLTVL.